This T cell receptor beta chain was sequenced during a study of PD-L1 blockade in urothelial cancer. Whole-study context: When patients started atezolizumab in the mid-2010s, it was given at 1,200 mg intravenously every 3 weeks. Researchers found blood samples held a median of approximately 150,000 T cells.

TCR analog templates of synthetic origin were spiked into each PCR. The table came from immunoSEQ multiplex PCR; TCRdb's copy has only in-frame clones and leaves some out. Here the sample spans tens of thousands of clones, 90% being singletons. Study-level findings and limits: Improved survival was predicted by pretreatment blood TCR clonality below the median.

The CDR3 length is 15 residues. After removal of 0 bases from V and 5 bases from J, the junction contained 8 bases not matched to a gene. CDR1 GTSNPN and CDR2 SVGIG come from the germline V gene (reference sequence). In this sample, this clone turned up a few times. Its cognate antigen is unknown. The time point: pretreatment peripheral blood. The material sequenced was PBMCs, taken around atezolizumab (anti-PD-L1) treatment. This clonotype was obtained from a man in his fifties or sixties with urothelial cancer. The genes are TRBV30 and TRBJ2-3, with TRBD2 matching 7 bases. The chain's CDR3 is CAWSVRGRLEDTQYF. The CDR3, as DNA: TGTGCCTGGAGTGTACGCGGGAGATTAGAAGATACGCAGTATTTT.